These 11 T cell receptor beta chains came from one sample sequenced in a study of blood T cell repertoires in COVID-19. Measured with immunoSEQ multiplex PCR; TCRdb has only the in-frame clones, and not every one. This sample has about 150,000 clones; around nine tenths occur once, and the top ten carry 6.5% to 8.5%. Material for sequencing was PBMCs or T cells enriched from blood (not recorded which). Source of these receptors: a woman in her forties or fifties who had recovered from COVID-19.

The chain combines TRBV6-5 with TRBJ1-6; D not certain. Trimming shortened V by 7 bases and J by 4 bases, and 11 bases separated the two germline ends. The germline CDR1 and CDR2 sequences are MNHEY and SVGAGI. The CDR3 loop spans 14 amino acids. CDR3 coding DNA: TGTGCCAGCACCCCAGGAAGTTATAATTCACCCCTCCACTTT. It yields the protein CASTPGSYNSPLHF.

This chain's CDR3 is CASRGTSGQETQYF. CDR3 coding DNA: TGTGCCAGCAGGGGGACTAGCGGCCAAGAGACCCAGTACTTC. The chain recombines TRBV2 with TRBJ2-5; TRBD2 agrees at 11 bases. Germline V gene lookup returns CDR1 SNHLY and CDR2 FYNNEI. V shed 6 bases and J 1 base; nucleotides not matched to a gene: 1. The CDR3 length is 14 residues.

V and J are TRBV19 and TRBJ1-1; D is undetermined. The V and J ends lost 3 bases and 6 bases respectively, with 14 bases between them. CDR1 is LNHDA and CDR2 is SQIVND in the germline V gene (reference sequence). This CDR3 spans 14 amino acids. CDR3 DNA sequence: TGTGCCAGTAGTATGGCGGGTTTACCCCCTGAAGCTTTCTTT. This encodes CASSMAGLPPEAFF.

V and J are TRBV6-2 or TRBV6-3 and TRBJ1-1; D is perhaps TRBD1 (6 bases). Germline CDR1 reads MNHEY; CDR2 reads SVGEGT. Trimming removed 2 bases at V and 1 base at J, with 11 bases between. The CDR3 covers 15 residues. The CDR3 coding sequence is TGTGCCAGCAGTTACCGGACAGTGACGAACACTGAAGCTTTCTTT. It yields the protein CASSYRTVTNTEAFF.

Only one count was recorded for this clone. A much larger clone is a single base away; this may be a read error. This chain joins TRBV19 and TRBJ1-1; 7 bases align to TRBD1. V trimming: 5 bases; J trimming: 0 bases; junction bases outside the gene matches: 3. Germline V gene lookup returns CDR1 LNHDA and CDR2 SQIVND (reference sequence). The CDR3 length is 14 residues. The CDR3 DNA is TGTGCCAGTAGTTCACAGGGGATGAACACTGAAGCTTTCTTT. Protein product: CASSSQGMNTEAFF. Based on the CDR3 plus reference TRBV19 and TRBJ1-1, the full variable domain is DGGITQSPKYLFRKEGQNVTLSCEQNLNHDAMYWYRQDPGQGLRLIYYSQIVNDFQKGDIAEGYSVSREKKESFPLTVTSAQKNPTAFYLCASSSQGMNTEAFFGQGTRLTVV.

This rearrangement joins TRBV23-1 to TRBJ1-5; D is possibly TRBD1 (5 bases). TRBV23-1 is recorded as an ORF, its role being uncertain. The CDR3 loop spans 17 amino acids. V lost 4 bases to trimming and J lost 2 bases, with 18 bases between them. The CDR3 DNA sequence: TGCGCCAGCAGTCGGAGTGGTAGGGGTATGGGCAATCAGCCCCAGCATTTT. It encodes CASSRSGRGMGNQPQHF.

The rearrangement uses TRBV28 and TRBJ1-6; weak D call: TRBD1 (6 bases). Germline lookup yields CDR1 MDHEN and CDR2 SYDVKM. This CDR3 region has 15 residues. Trimming took off 3 bases at V and 6 bases at J, with 12 bases between the two ends. CDR3 amino acids: CASSLGRGSNSPLHF. The CDR3 region has the DNA TGTGCCAGCAGTTTGGGGAGGGGGAGTAATTCACCCCTCCACTTT.

The chain employs TRBV7-2 and TRBJ2-2; D might be TRBD2 (7 bases). Trimming removed 6 bases from V and 3 bases from J, with 14 bases in between. The CDR3 extends over 15 amino acids. Germline V gives CDR1 SGHTA, CDR2 FQGNSA. The CDR3 region has the DNA TGTGCCAGCAGATGGGGGGGCGAGGACACCGGGGAGCTGTTTTTT. Its protein is CASRWGGEDTGELFF.

The chain carries TRBV9 and TRBJ2-1; D possibly corresponds to TRBD2 (6 bases). This CDR3 is built from 18 residues. Per germline, CDR1 SGDLS and CDR2 YYNGEE. V lost 0 bases and J 5 bases, leaving 21 bases between the germline ends. The CDR3 DNA sequence: TGTGCCAGCAGCGTAGGCGGCGCGGGGTACTTTTCTCACAATGAGCAGTTCTTC. This encodes CASSVGGAGYFSHNEQFF.

The V call is TRBV19, the J call TRBJ1-2, with TRBD1 as a possible D gene (6 bases). V shed 2 bases and J shed 4 bases, with 11 bases lying between them. Germline V gene data show CDR1 as LNHDA and CDR2 as SQIVND (reference sequence). This CDR3 is 14 amino acids long. CDR3 bases: TGTGCCAGTAGTATACAGGGGTCGGGCTATGGCTACACCTTC. The encoded protein is CASSIQGSGYGYTF.

The sample holds a few counts of this clone. The chain joins TRBV30 to TRBJ2-6; D not certain. The CDR3 consists of 15 residues. With 2 bases removed from V and 0 bases from J, the gap between germline ends came to 8 bases. Germline V gene sequence: CDR1 GTSNPN, CDR2 SVGIG (reference sequence). The CDR3 loop reads CAWSPFFSGANVLTF. The CDR3 bases are TGTGCCTGGAGTCCCTTCTTCTCTGGGGCCAACGTCCTGACTTTC.